This T cell receptor beta chain was recorded in a study of beta chain features in type 1 diabetes. Turning to the study itself: Examination spanned approximately 110 million sorted cells from all samples.

Study outcomes and limitations: High-TCR-expressing cells could be over-represented by cDNA sequencing. Shorter TCRB CDR3s, moderately but significantly so, were found in Type 1 diabetes patients in all four CD4+ subsets. Reduced insertions and increased deletions marked VDJ junctions in type 1 diabetes patients.

In its sample, this clone was seen a few times. Its target is unknown. Expressed TCRB transcripts were sequenced because the entire RNA isolate underwent reverse transcription. The protocol was immunoSEQ multiplex PCR, while the TCRdb copy is restricted to in-frame clones and leaves out a portion. The sample has 550,000 to 850,000 clones, 13% seen once. Sequenced sample: naive CD4+ T cells from blood. The receptor's source is a man aged 18 to 30 with type 1 diabetes.

The CDR3 DNA sequence: TGTGCCAGCAGCCGAACCAGGGTGGAGACCCAGTACTTC. Translated, it gives CASSRTRVETQYF. The chain uses TRBV6-1 and TRBJ2-5; TRBD1 might be the D (5 bases). The CDR3 is 13 residues long. The V gene lost 6 bases and the J gene lost 5 bases, with 13 bases spanning the gap. Germline CDR1 reads MNHNS; CDR2 reads SASEGT.